This T cell receptor (beta chain) originates from a study of identical twins. Broader study findings: The study drew conclusions from cross-sectional statistical analysis, not from following the same donors.

The trim removed 5 bases at V and 8 bases at J, leaving 7 bases unmatched. Per germline, CDR1 LGHDT and CDR2 YNNKEL (reference sequence). CDR3 length equals 15 residues. Using its own MiXCR run on the 5' RACE reads, TCRdb lists one record per CDR3 protein. The data show 150,000 or so distinct CDR3 sequences, 3.5% seen once. This clonotype has ten or more counts. Its antigen is currently unknown. Sequences were obtained from memory T cells sorted from blood. The V and J genes are TRBV3-1 and TRBJ2-3; 13 bases are a match to TRBD2. The TCR sequence derives from a man aged 18 to 30 in good health. CDR3 residues: CASSAGRLAGGTQYF. The CDR3 bases are TGTGCCAGCAGCGCCGGTCGACTAGCGGGGGGTACGCAGTATTTT.